A single sample is the source of the 30 T cell receptor beta chains below, sequenced in a study of T-cell reconstitution after alpha-beta-depleted transplantation in children. Unique molecular identifiers were built into the TCRbeta library. TCRdb re-called the PCR reads with MiXCR, one entry per CDR3 protein. The table records fewer than 500,000 distinct CDR3 sequences, about 40% of them present only once. The source material was PBMCs, sampled before TCRalphabeta/CD19-depleted stem cell transplant. These TCRs come from a girl under 10 years old with aplastic anemia, due to receive a stem cell transplant.

This clonotype was seen repeatedly, ten times or more. The rearrangement links TRBV5-5 to TRBJ2-7; the D gene is possibly TRBD2 (6 bases). The CDR3 loop spans 14 amino acids. Germline V gene lookup returns CDR1 SGHKS and CDR2 YYEKEE (reference sequence). Trimming shortened V by 4 bases and J by 3 bases, and 14 bases separated the two germline ends. CDR3 in amino acids: CASSVEGGLYEQYF. CDR3 in DNA: TGTGCCAGCAGCGTTGAGGGAGGCCTCTACGAGCAGTACTTC. The full variable domain, in which reference TRBV5-5 and TRBJ2-7 provide the parts outside the CDR3, is DAGVTQSPTHLIKTRGQQVTLRCSPISGHKSVSWYQQVLGQGPQFIFQYYEKEERGRGNFPDRFSARQFPNYSSELNVNALLLGDSALYLCASSVEGGLYEQYFGPGTRLTVT.

The genes are TRBV4-1 and TRBJ2-1, with 7 bases that match TRBD2. CDR1 and CDR2 (germline): MGHRA, YSYEKL. The V and J ends lost 2 bases and 5 bases, in that order; junction bases with no gene match: 3. The CDR3 has 14 residues. CDR3 DNA sequence: TGCGCCAGCAGCCAACAACGGGGGGACAATGAGCAGTTCTTC. Protein: CASSQQRGDNEQFF.

This clonotype was observed a few times. The J gene is TRBJ2-7, the V gene TRBV4-2; TRBD1 might be the D (7 bases). Trimming shortened V by 4 bases and J by 6 bases, and 13 bases separated the two germline ends. The germline V gene has CDR1 LGHNA and CDR2 YNFKEQ. This CDR3 has 13 amino acids. This CDR3 is CASSPRQGGEQYF. The CDR3 DNA follows: TGTGCCAGCAGCCCTAGACAGGGAGGCGAGCAGTACTTC.

The CDR3 bases are TGTGCCAGCAGTTCCATAGACAGGGTGAGCAATCAGCCCCAGCATTTT. It yields the protein CASSSIDRVSNQPQHF. The rearrangement links TRBV28 to TRBJ1-5; 7 positions match TRBD1. The CDR3 sequence is 16 residues long. Germline assignment: CDR1 MDHEN and CDR2 SYDVKM. V shed 4 bases and J 1 base; nucleotides not matched to a gene: 7.

As concerns this clonotype: This could be a read error, since a much larger clone is one nucleotide away. The chain couples TRBV7-2 to TRBJ1-4; D unresolved. The CDR3 sequence is 14 residues long. The germline V gene encodes CDR1 SGHTA and CDR2 FQGNSA. The CDR3 bases are TGTGCCAGCCGCTTAGAGGGAACAAATGAAAAACTGTTTTTT. This gives the protein CASRLEGTNEKLFF.

Notes on this clonotype: The junction shows a germline mismatch at one end, possibly a read error. The V and J genes are TRBV7-2 and TRBJ2-5; TRBD2 matches 8 bases. The V gene's germline CDR1 is SGHTA and CDR2 FQGNSA. The CDR3 totals 14 residues. This CDR3 is CASSLSGGWETQYF. The CDR3 DNA follows: TGTGCCAGCAGCTTATCGGGGGGGTGGGAGACCCAATACTTC. The variable domain in full, completed from reference TRBV7-2 and TRBJ2-5, reads GAGVSQSPSNKVTEKGKDVELRCDPISGHTALYWYRQSLGQGLEFLIYFQGNSAPDKSGLPSDRFSAERTGGSVSTLTIQRTQQEDSAVYLCASSLSGGWETQYFGPGTRLLVL.

This chain links TRBV4-1 with TRBJ2-7; D remains ambiguous. Deletions cut 2 bases from V and 0 bases from J, with 17 bases between. Germline V gives CDR1 MGHRA, CDR2 YSYEKL. The CDR3 runs to 17 residues. Here the CDR3 reads CASSQNFKFMSSYEQYF. The CDR3 DNA is TGCGCCAGCAGCCAAAATTTCAAGTTCATGAGCTCCTACGAGCAGTACTTC.

The CDR3, as DNA: TGCAGCGTTGTGGAGGGGAGTCTTACCTCAGATACGCAGTATTTT. It is translated as CSVVEGSLTSDTQYF. The chain joins TRBV29-1 to TRBJ2-3; a weak D match, TRBD2 (6 bases). The CDR3 sequence is 15 residues long. The germline V gene encodes CDR1 SQVTM and CDR2 ANQGSEA. The V end lost 4 bases, the J end lost 4 bases, and 18 bases lay between the germline ends.

The chain uses TRBV5-5 and TRBJ2-1; D perhaps matches TRBD2 (6 bases). The CDR3 extends over 14 amino acids. The V and J ends lost 4 bases and 5 bases respectively, with 13 bases between them. Germline V gene sequence: CDR1 SGHKS, CDR2 YYEKEE (reference sequence). This chain's CDR3 is CASSRIGGDNEQFF. The CDR3 DNA reads TGTGCCAGCAGCCGAATTGGCGGGGACAATGAGCAGTTCTTC.

A single count supports this clonotype. V usage is TRBV29-1 and J usage is TRBJ2-2; no definite D call. V lost 4 bases and J lost 1, with 10 bases in between. CDR3 length equals 14 residues. Germline values: CDR1 SQVTM, CDR2 ANQGSEA. CDR3 sequence reads: CSVGSALNTGELFF. CDR3 bases: TGCAGCGTTGGCTCAGCCCTGAACACCGGGGAGCTGTTTTTT.

As concerns this clonotype: This sequence may be a read error, since a much larger clone differs from it by one base. V is TRBV7-2 and J is TRBJ2-7, with a possible D match to TRBD2 (5 bases). This CDR3 comprises 11 residues. From germline, CDR1 is SGHTA and CDR2 FQGNSA. This chain's CDR3 is CAGSEGYEQYF. The CDR3 DNA reads TGTGCCGGCAGCGAGGGCTACGAGCAGTACTTC. Supplemented by reference TRBV7-2 and TRBJ2-7, the full variable domain reads GAGVSQSPSNKVTEKGKDVELRCDPISGHTALYWYRQSLGQGLEFLIYFQGNSAPDKSGLPSDRFSAERTGGSVSTLTIQRTQQEDSAVYLCAGSEGYEQYFGPGTRLTVT.

The genes are TRBV20-1 and TRBJ2-3; D may be TRBD1 or TRBD2 (5 bases each). Trimming left V 3 bases short and J 7 bases short, with 14 bases between. The CDR3 covers 13 residues. Germline assignment: CDR1 DFQATT and CDR2 SNEGSKA (reference sequence). CDR3 loop: CSASGTHPNTQYF. In DNA, the CDR3 is TGCAGTGCTAGCGGGACGCACCCGAATACGCAGTATTTT.

The rearrangement links TRBV4-2 to TRBJ2-2; TRBD2 matches at 14 bases. The CDR3 sequence is 18 residues long. Losses at the gene ends were 4 bases for V and 2 bases for J; bases not matched to a gene: 6. Germline V gene lookup returns CDR1 LGHNA and CDR2 YNFKEQ. Here the CDR3 reads CASSPGLAGDPNTGELFF. CDR3 nucleotides: TGTGCCAGCAGCCCGGGACTAGCGGGAGATCCTAACACCGGGGAGCTGTTTTTT.

This clonotype was counted a single time. The chain employs TRBV15 and TRBJ1-3; D uncertain. V was trimmed by 1 base and J by 4 bases, leaving 8 bases between them. Looked up from germline, CDR1 is LNHNV and CDR2 is YYDKDF (reference sequence). The CDR3 extends over 14 amino acids. CDR3 coding DNA: TGTGCCACCAGCAGAGGGGCAGCAGGAAACACCATATATTTT. Amino acid sequence: CATSRGAAGNTIYF.

The rearrangement links TRBV4-1 to TRBJ2-5; 8 nucleotides agree with TRBD1. CDR1 and CDR2 (germline): MGHRA, YSYEKL. This CDR3 region has 16 residues. Trimming removed 1 base from V and 3 bases from J; junction bases left unmatched: 7. The CDR3 here is CASSQGYRGAKETQYF. The CDR3 DNA sequence: TGCGCCAGCAGCCAAGGGTACAGGGGGGCCAAAGAGACCCAGTACTTC.

This clonotype was picked up many times. The genes are TRBV5-1 and TRBJ2-3; 7 positions agree with TRBD2. The CDR3 has 15 residues. V lost 6 bases to trimming and J lost 0 bases; unmatched junction nucleotides: 7. Germline V CDR1 and CDR2: SGHRS, YFSETQ. CDR3 loop: CASNPSGRSTDTQYF. The CDR3 nucleotides are TGCGCCAGCAACCCTAGCGGCAGAAGCACAGATACGCAGTATTTT.

The chain has TRBV7-2 and TRBJ2-7; D unclear. V was cut by 3 bases and J by 5 bases, with 14 bases left in between. The germline gives CDR1 SGHTA, CDR2 FQGNSA. CDR3 length equals 14 residues. The chain's CDR3 is CASSLPVGNDEQYF. CDR3 coding DNA: TGTGCCAGCAGCTTGCCTGTAGGGAACGACGAGCAGTACTTC.

This clonotype was counted ten times or more. The chain links TRBV29-1 to TRBJ2-1; D perhaps matches TRBD2 (6 bases). V was shortened by 6 bases and J by 5 bases, with 17 bases between the two germline ends. The CDR3 consists of 14 residues. Germline CDR1 is SQVTM and CDR2 is ANQGSEA. The CDR3 DNA reads TGCAGCGTCGACCGACGGGACTGGGACAATGAGCAGTTCTTC. It is translated as CSVDRRDWDNEQFF.

This clonotype was seen at least ten times. The genes are TRBV4-1 and TRBJ2-1; D gene unclear. Per the germline V gene, CDR1 is MGHRA and CDR2 is YSYEKL. The CDR3 is made up of 12 amino acids. The V end was cut by 4 bases, the J end by 5 bases, with 6 bases between. Here the CDR3 reads CASSLSNNEQFF. In DNA form, the CDR3 reads TGCGCCAGCAGCCTGTCGAACAATGAGCAGTTCTTC.

The gene calls are TRBV20-1 and TRBJ2-1; D might be TRBD1 (7 bases). This CDR3 contains 15 residues. Trimming pared 5 bases from V and 7 bases from J, leaving 21 bases between. CDR1 DFQATT and CDR2 SNEGSKA come from the germline V gene (reference sequence). The CDR3 is CSAERGRTGGNEQFF. In DNA form, the CDR3 reads TGCAGTGCTGAGAGGGGGAGGACAGGAGGGAATGAGCAGTTCTTC.

The gene calls are TRBV5-4 and TRBJ2-7; weak D call: TRBD2 (6 bases). CDR3 size: 15 residues. V lost 3 bases, J lost 4 bases, and 17 bases lay in between. Germline V gives CDR1 SGHNT, CDR2 YYREEE (reference sequence). CDR3 nucleotides: TGTGCCAGCAGCTCCAGGGACTCCAGCTTTTACGAGCAGTACTTC. Protein product: CASSSRDSSFYEQYF. Full variable domain (missing parts from reference TRBV5-4 and TRBJ2-7): ETGVTQSPTHLIKTRGQQVTLRCSSQSGHNTVSWYQQALGQGPQFIFQYYREEENGRGNFPPRFSGLQFPNYSSELNVNALELDDSALYLCASSSRDSSFYEQYFGPGTRLTVT.

To note about this clonotype: Germline and junction disagree at one end, which may indicate a read error. This chain joins TRBV12-3 or TRBV12-4 and TRBJ1-2; D call uncertain. CDR3 length: 12 amino acids. The CDR3 nucleotides read TGTGCCAGCAGTCCAACAGTCTATGGCGACACCTTC. It encodes CASSPTVYGDTF.

This clonotype was seen many times. The genes are TRBV4-2 and TRBJ2-7; 9 bases agree with TRBD1. The CDR3 extends over 14 amino acids. The trim removed 3 bases at V and 6 bases at J, leaving 6 bases unmatched. The V gene's germline CDR1 is LGHNA and CDR2 YNFKEQ. The CDR3 sequence is CASSQPGQGPEQYF. The DNA of the CDR3 is TGTGCCAGCAGCCAGCCGGGACAGGGACCCGAGCAGTACTTC.

The chain employs TRBV7-2 and TRBJ2-7; 7 bases align to TRBD1. This CDR3 is 15 amino acids long. The germline CDR1 and CDR2 sequences are SGHTA and FQGNSA. V lost 5 bases and J lost 5; bases outside the gene matches: 12. CDR3 in amino acids: CASSLRQGLRDEQYF. CDR3 bases: TGTGCCAGCAGCCTTCGACAGGGCCTTAGGGACGAGCAGTACTTC.

This clonotype has more than one count but fewer than ten. The genes are TRBV7-2 and TRBJ2-5, with TRBD2 identical over 9 bases. Trimming cost V 3 bases and J 6 bases; bases outside gene matches: 2. This CDR3 comprises 13 residues. Per germline, CDR1 SGHTA and CDR2 FQGNSA. For the CDR3, the DNA is TGTGCCAGCAGCTTGGGACTAGCAAAGACCCAGTACTTC. Translated: CASSLGLAKTQYF.

V gene TRBV7-2 combines with J gene TRBJ2-7; D perhaps matches TRBD2 (5 bases). The CDR3 extends over 16 amino acids. Trimming took 1 base from V and 5 from J, leaving 18 bases between them. Germline V lookup: CDR1 SGHTA, CDR2 FQGNSA. Here the CDR3 DNA reads TGTGCCAGCAGCTTAGTGCTGTTGCGGGCTTTGAACGAGCAGTACTTC. Encoded protein: CASSLVLLRALNEQYF.

This clonotype has just a few counts. The rearrangement links TRBV11-1 to TRBJ1-1; no firm D call. This CDR3 region has 15 residues. V was clipped by 5 bases and J by 1 base, with 14 bases between them. Germline V gene data show CDR1 as SGHAT and CDR2 as FQDESV (reference sequence). The CDR3 DNA follows: TGTGCCAGCAGCCCTTCGCCCCGGTCGAACACTGAAGCTTTCTTT. Translated: CASSPSPRSNTEAFF.

The chain carries TRBV7-8 and TRBJ2-7; 11 bases fit TRBD2. CDR3 length: 18 amino acids. Germline CDR1 reads SGHVS; CDR2 reads FQNEAQ. V lost 5 bases and J lost 1; bases outside the gene matches: 13. The CDR3 nucleotides read TGTGCCAGCAGCCACCACCGACTAGCGGGAACCCTTTCCTACGAGCAGTACTTC. Translated, it gives CASSHHRLAGTLSYEQYF.

This clonotype has only a few counts. This chain connects TRBV27 to TRBJ2-7; 8 bases are shared with TRBD2. J was trimmed by 1 base and V by 2 bases; bases with no gene match: 4. Germline lookup yields CDR1 MNHEY and CDR2 SMNVEV (reference sequence). The CDR3 sequence is 15 residues long. CDR3 sequence: CASSLLAGLSYEQYF. The CDR3 region has the DNA TGTGCCAGCAGTTTACTAGCGGGCCTATCCTACGAGCAGTACTTC.

The chain combines TRBV12-3 or TRBV12-4 with TRBJ1-2; D ambiguous. The CDR3 consists of 13 residues. V was pared by 2 bases and J by 7 bases, with 11 bases between. The CDR3 DNA reads as TGTGCCAGCAGTTTAATTGAGACTAGTGGCTACACCTTC. Translation: CASSLIETSGYTF.